This T cell receptor (beta chain) was profiled in a study of cytomegalovirus exposure and HLA in healthy donors. About this clone itself: As yet, its antigen is unknown.

V lost 5 bases and J lost 1; bases outside the gene matches: 3. This CDR3 comprises 14 residues. Per the germline V gene, CDR1 is MNHEY and CDR2 is SVGAGI. Generated by immunoSEQ multiplex PCR, the TCRdb table keeps only in-frame clones and is missing some. The table shows around 240,000 clones, with nearly 90% occurring only once. Findings and limits, study-wide: Most observed TCR sequences were rare, whereas some public TCRs were detected in many donors. Cytomegalovirus association was listed for 170 or so TCR beta chains. A few CMV-associated chains were confirmed in vitro to be specific for CMV antigens.

The chain is built from TRBV6-5 and TRBJ1-1, with 8 nucleotides matching TRBD1. Sequenced: PBMCs. The TCR comes from a woman aged 18-29 years in good health and CMV-seronegative. The CDR3: CASSRTGSNTEAFF. CDR3 in DNA: TGTGCCAGCAGTCGGACAGGGTCGAACACTGAAGCTTTCTTT.